One sample yielded the 5 T cell receptor beta chains listed below, sequenced in a study of tumor-infiltrating lymphocytes in primary liver carcinoma. Co-extraction of both nucleic acids (RNA and DNA) used about 20-33 mg of unsorted bulk tissue. With a constant-region primer, TCR beta cDNA was made from roughly 500 ng of total RNA. ARM-PCR, slightly modified, supplied the TCR beta libraries through three nested multiplex PCR rounds. Rounds one and two of PCR, each of 10 cycles, were primed with TRBV1-TRBV30 forward primers and a C-beta reverse primer. TCRdb ran MiXCR on the multiplex PCR reads and lists one entry per CDR3 protein. Of about 64,000 distinct CDR3 sequences in the sample, about two thirds were seen once. What was sequenced was liver tumor tissue from sampling region 4. This sample's subset: tumor region T4, right-lateral pole. The source of these receptors is a man aged 40-49 years with primary liver carcinoma and hepatitis B virus infection.

The V and J genes are TRBV4-2 and TRBJ2-5, with D possibly being TRBD2 (7 bases). This CDR3 has 16 amino acids. Germline-derived CDR1 and CDR2 are LGHNA and YNFKEQ. V lost 2 bases, J lost 6 bases, and 19 bases lay in between. CDR3: CASSQSSGRDMKTQYF. In DNA, the CDR3 is TGTGCCAGCAGCCAATCTAGTGGGAGGGACATGAAGACCCAGTACTTC.

This clonotype was counted between two and nine times. V gene TRBV29-1 combines with J gene TRBJ1-1; no definite D call. Germline CDR1 and CDR2: SQVTM and ANQGSEA. V lost 7 bases and J 2 bases, leaving 8 bases between the germline ends. The CDR3 runs 11 residues. CDR3 in DNA: TGCAGCGCAGCCTATAACACTGAAGCTTTCTTT. Translating it yields CSAAYNTEAFF.

There are many counts of this clonotype. V usage is TRBV5-1 and J usage is TRBJ2-7; TRBD1 might be the D (5 bases). The V gene's germline CDR1 is SGHRS and CDR2 YFSETQ. This CDR3 contains 15 residues. The V end lost 4 bases, the J end lost 1 base, and 15 bases lay between the germline ends. CDR3 loop: CASSGSSQGSYEQYF. CDR3 nucleotide sequence: TGCGCCAGCAGCGGGTCGTCGCAGGGATCCTACGAGCAGTACTTC.

This clonotype was seen a single time. Since no conserved phenylalanine or tryptophan closes the CDR3, a read error is the likely cause. This sequence joins TRBV4-1 and TRBJ2-1; 9 bases map to TRBD1. The ends lost 4 bases at V and 9 bases at J; junction bases unmatched: 10. Germline values: CDR1 MGHRA, CDR2 YSYEKL. The CDR3 extends over 15 amino acids. The CDR3 DNA reads TGCGCCAGCAGCCTAGGACAGGGGATGGTCGGTGAGCAGTTCCTC. Encoded protein: CASSLGQGMVGEQFL.

J is TRBJ2-3 and V is TRBV7-8, with a possible D match to TRBD2 (5 bases). Germline V CDR1 and CDR2: SGHVS, FQNEAQ. V lost 5 bases and J 5 bases, leaving 5 bases between the germline ends. CDR3 length equals 11 residues. The CDR3 spells CASSAGDTQYF. The CDR3 nucleotides are TGTGCCAGCAGCGCGGGAGATACGCAGTATTTT.